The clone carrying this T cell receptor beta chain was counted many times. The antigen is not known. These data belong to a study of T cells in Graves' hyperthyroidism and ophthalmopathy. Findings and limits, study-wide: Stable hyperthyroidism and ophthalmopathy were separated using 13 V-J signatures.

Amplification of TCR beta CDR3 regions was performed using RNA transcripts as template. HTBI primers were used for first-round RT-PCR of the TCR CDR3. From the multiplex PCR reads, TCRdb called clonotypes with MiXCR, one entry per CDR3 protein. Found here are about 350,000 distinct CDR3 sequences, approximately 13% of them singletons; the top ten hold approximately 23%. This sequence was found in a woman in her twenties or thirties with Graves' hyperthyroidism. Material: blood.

Here the CDR3 reads CASSLRGGNQPQHF. The CDR3 coding sequence is TGTGCCAGCAGCCTCCGGGGGGGGAATCAGCCCCAGCATTTT. The rearrangement joins TRBV3-1 to TRBJ1-5; a weak D match, TRBD1 (5 bases). V lost 4 bases and J 4 bases, leaving 11 bases between the germline ends. Germline CDR1 reads LGHDT; CDR2 reads YNNKEL (reference sequence). This CDR3 is built from 14 residues.